This T cell receptor (beta chain) was recorded in a study of beta chain features in type 1 diabetes. Across the study: All samples yielded 100 million to 140 million examined sorted cells.

The CDR3 runs to 13 residues. With V trimmed by 6 bases and J by 4 bases, 5 bases remained unmatched. Per the germline V gene, CDR1 is SQVTM and CDR2 is ANQGSEA. Every isolated RNA sample was fully reverse transcribed, so sequencing captured expressed TCRB transcripts. About 3.57 million reads were obtained on average from naive, central memory and regulatory T cell samples. The protocol was immunoSEQ multiplex PCR, while the TCRdb copy is restricted to in-frame clones and leaves out a portion. In the table there are 200,000 to 300,000 clones, 25% to 30% of which are singletons. This clonotype originated in a man aged 25-45 years in good health. Input material: central memory CD4+ T cells from blood. This sequence joins TRBV29-1 and TRBJ2-1, with TRBD1 identical over 8 bases. CDR3 coding DNA: TGCAGCGTCCAGGACAGGGCGTACAATGAGCAGTTCTTC. Residues: CSVQDRAYNEQFF.